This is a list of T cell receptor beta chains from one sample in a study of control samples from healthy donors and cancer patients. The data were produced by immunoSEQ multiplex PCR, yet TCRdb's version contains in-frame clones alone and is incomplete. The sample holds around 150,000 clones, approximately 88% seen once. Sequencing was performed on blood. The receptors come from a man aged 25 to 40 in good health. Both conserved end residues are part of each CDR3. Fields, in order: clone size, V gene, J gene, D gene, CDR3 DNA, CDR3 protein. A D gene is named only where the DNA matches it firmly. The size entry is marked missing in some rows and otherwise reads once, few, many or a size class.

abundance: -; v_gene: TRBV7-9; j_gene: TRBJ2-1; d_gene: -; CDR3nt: TGTGCCAGCAGCTCTCCCGGGGAAGCCCACAATGAGCAGTTCTTC; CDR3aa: CASSSPGEAHNEQFF
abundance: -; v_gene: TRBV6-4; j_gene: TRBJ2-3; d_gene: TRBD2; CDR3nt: TGTGCCAGCAGTAGACTAGCGGGGGGTCCCACAGATACGCAGTATTTT; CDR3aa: CASSRLAGGPTDTQYF
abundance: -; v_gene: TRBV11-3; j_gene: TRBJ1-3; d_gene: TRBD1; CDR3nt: TGTGCCAGCAGCTCCGACAGGGGGCGAATCGGAAACACCATATATTTT; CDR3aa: CASSSDRGRIGNTIYF
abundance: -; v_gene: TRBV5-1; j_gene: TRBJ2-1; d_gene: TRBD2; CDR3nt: TGCGCCAGCGGAGAAAGGACTAGCGTGTACAATGAGCAGTTCTTC; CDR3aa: CASGERTSVYNEQFF
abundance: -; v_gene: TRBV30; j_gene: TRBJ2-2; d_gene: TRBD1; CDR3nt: TGTGCCTGGAGGGATCCTTCCACAGGGGGCCGGGAGCTGTTTTTT; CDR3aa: CAWRDPSTGGRELFF
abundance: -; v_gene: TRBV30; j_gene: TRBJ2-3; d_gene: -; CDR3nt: TGTGCCTGGAGCCCCCAGAGCGGATACACAGATACGCAGTATTTT; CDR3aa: CAWSPQSGYTDTQYF
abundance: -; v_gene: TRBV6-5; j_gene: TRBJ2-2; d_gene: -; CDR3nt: TGTGCCAGCAAGTCCGGGGCAAACACCGGGGAGCTGTTTTTT; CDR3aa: CASKSGANTGELFF
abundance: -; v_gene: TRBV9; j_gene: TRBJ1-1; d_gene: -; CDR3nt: TGTGCCAGCAGCGTAAGGGGGGCTAACGGCAACACTGAAGCTTTCTTT; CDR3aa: CASSVRGANGNTEAFF
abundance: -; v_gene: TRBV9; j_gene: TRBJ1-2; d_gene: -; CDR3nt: TGTGCCAGCAGCGCCAGTTACAGGAGGAGCTGGGGCTACACCTTC; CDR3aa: CASSASYRRSWGYTF
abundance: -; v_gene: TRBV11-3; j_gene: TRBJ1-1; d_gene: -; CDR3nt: TGTGCCAGCAGCCGGGCCAAAAACACTGAAGCTTTCTTT; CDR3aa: CASSRAKNTEAFF
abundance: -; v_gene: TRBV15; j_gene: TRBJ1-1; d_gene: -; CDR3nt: TGTGCCACCACCGCGACCTGGGAGGACACTGAAGCTTTCTTT; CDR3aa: CATTATWEDTEAFF
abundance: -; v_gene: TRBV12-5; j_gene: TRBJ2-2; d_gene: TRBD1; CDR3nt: TGTGCTACCAAGGGGGCTCACGGGGAGCTGTTTTTT; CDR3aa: CATKGAHGELFF
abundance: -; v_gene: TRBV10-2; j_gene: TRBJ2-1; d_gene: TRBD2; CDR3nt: TGCGCCACCGGGTTGACTAGCGGGGGATACAATGAGCAGTTCTTC; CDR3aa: CATGLTSGGYNEQFF
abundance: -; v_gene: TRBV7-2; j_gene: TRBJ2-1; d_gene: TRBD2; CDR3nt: TGTGCCAGCAGCCCCCTAGCGGAAATCTACAATGAGCAGTTCTTC; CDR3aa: CASSPLAEIYNEQFF
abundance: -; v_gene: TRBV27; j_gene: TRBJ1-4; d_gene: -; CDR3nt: TGTGCCAGCAGTCCGACCCGTGCAACTAATGAAAAACTGTTTTTT; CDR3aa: CASSPTRATNEKLFF
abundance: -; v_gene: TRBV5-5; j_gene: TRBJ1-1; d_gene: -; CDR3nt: TGTGCCAGCAGCTTTAGCGACATGAACACTGAAGCTTTCTTT; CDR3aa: CASSFSDMNTEAFF
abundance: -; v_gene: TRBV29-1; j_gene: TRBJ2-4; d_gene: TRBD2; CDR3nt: TGCAGCGTTACTACTTCGAGCGACAGCGGGAGTAGGCAAAACATTCAGTACTTC; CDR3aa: CSVTTSSDSGSRQNIQYF
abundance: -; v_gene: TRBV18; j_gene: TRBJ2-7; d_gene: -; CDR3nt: TGTGCCAGCTCACCGGTGGGGGACGAGCAGTACTTC; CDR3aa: CASSPVGDEQYF
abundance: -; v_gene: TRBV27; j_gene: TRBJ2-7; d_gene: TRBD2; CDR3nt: TGTGCCAGCAGTTTCAGCGGGAGCACCTACGAGCAGTACTTC; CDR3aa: CASSFSGSTYEQYF
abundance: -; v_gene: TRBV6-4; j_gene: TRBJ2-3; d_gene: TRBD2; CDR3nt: TGTGCCAGCAGTCCAAGCGGGGGGCCCTCCAGTACGCAGTATTTT; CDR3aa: CASSPSGGPSSTQYF
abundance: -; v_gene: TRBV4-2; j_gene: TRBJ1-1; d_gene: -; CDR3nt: TGTGCCAGCAGCCAAGTGGGATTACTGAACACTGAAGCTTTCTTT; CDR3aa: CASSQVGLLNTEAFF
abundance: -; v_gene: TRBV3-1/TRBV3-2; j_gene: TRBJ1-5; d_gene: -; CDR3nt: TGTGCCAGCAGCCAAGGGAGCAATCAGCCCCAGCATTTT; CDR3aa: CASSQGSNQPQHF
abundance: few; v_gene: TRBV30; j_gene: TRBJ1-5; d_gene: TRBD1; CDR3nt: TGTGCCTGGAGGGACAGGGAAGGGGAATCACGGCCCCAGCATTTT; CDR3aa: CAWRDREGESRPQHF
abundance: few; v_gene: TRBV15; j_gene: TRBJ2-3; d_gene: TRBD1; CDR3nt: TGTGCCACCAGCAGATCGGGACAGGGGTATGATACGCAGTATTTT; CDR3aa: CATSRSGQGYDTQYF
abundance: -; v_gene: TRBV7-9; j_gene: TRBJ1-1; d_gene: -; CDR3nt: TGTGCCAGCAGCGCAGACAGGCTGAACACTGAAGCTTTCTTT; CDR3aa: CASSADRLNTEAFF
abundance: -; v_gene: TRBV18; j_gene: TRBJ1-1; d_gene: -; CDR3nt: TGTGCCAGCTCACGATCGGGGACGGCGAACACTGAAGCTTTCTTT; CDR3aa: CASSRSGTANTEAFF
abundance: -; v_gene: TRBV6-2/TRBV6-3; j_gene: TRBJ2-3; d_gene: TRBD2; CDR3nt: TGTGCCAGCAGTCTCCTCGGACTAGCGGGGGGTAGAAGAGATACGCAGTATTTT; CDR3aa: CASSLLGLAGGRRDTQYF
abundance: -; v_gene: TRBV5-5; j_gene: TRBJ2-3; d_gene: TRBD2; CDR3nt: TGTGCCAGCAGCTTGGACCTCTTAGCGGGGGGGATCACAGATACGCAGTATTTT; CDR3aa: CASSLDLLAGGITDTQYF
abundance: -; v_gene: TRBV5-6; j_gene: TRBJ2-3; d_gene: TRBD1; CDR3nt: TGTGCCAGCAGCTTATACGCCTACCACAGGGGGGTGGCGCAGTATTTT; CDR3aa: CASSLYAYHRGVAQYF
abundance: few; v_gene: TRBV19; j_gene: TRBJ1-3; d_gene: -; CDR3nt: TGTGCCAGTAGTATCCAATTCCGGGACAATTTGGGAAACACCATATATTTT; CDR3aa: CASSIQFRDNLGNTIYF
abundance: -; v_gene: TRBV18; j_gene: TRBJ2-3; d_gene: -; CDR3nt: TGTGCCAGCTTCACCGGCGCAGATACGCAGTATTTT; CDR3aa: CASFTGADTQYF
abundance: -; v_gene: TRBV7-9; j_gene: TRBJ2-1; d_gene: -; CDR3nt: TGTGCCAGCAGCTTCGCCGGACACAATGAGCAGTTCTTC; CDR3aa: CASSFAGHNEQFF
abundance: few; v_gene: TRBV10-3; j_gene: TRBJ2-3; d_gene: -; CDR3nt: TGTGCCATCAGACAGGGAGACATCCCAGATACGCAGTATTTT; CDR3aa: CAIRQGDIPDTQYF
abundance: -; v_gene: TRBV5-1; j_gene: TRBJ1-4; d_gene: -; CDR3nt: TGCGCCAGCAGCACGGACCTTCCCCCTAATGAAAAACTGTTTTTT; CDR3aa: CASSTDLPPNEKLFF
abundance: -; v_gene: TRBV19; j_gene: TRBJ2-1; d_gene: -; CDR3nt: TGTGCCAGTAGTATAGGATCCTACAATGAGCAGTTCTTC; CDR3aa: CASSIGSYNEQFF
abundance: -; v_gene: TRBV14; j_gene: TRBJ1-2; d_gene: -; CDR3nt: TGTGCCAGCAGCCAAGATATCAGGGGCTATGGCTACACCTTC; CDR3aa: CASSQDIRGYGYTF
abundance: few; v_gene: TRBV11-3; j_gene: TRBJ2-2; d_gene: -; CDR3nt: TGTGCCAGCAGCTTAGACCTAATGGGACTTGACACCGGGGAGCTGTTTTTT; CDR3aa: CASSLDLMGLDTGELFF
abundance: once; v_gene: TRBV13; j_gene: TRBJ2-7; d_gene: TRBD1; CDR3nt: TGTGCCAGCAGCTGGCAGGCCGGGACAGCTTCCTACGAGCAGTACTTC; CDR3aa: CASSWQAGTASYEQYF
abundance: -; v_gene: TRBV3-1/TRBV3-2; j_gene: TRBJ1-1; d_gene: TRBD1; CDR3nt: TGTGCCAGCGGACAGGGCCTTTTCTCTGAAGCTTTCTTT; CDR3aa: CASGQGLFSEAFF
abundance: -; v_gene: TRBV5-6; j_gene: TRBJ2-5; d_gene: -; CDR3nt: TGTGCCAGCAGCTTCAGGCCGGCGGGCGAGACCCAGTACTTC; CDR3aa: CASSFRPAGETQYF
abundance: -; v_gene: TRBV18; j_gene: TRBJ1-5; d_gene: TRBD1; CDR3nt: TGTGCCAGCTCACCGGACAGGGCGAAAAATCAGCCCCAGCATTTT; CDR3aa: CASSPDRAKNQPQHF
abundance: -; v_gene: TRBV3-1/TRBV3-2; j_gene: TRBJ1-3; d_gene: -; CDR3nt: TGTGCCAGCGGCGTTAGGCTCGGAAACACCATATATTTT; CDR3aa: CASGVRLGNTIYF
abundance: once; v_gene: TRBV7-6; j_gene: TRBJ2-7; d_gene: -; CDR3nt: TGTGCCAGCAGCTTCCGTAAAGACAGACTCAGCTCCTACGAGCAGTACTTC; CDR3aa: CASSFRKDRLSSYEQYF
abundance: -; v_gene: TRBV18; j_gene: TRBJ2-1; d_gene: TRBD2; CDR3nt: TGTGCCAGCTCACCTGGACTAGCGGATAAAAATGAGCAGTTCTTC; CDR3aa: CASSPGLADKNEQFF
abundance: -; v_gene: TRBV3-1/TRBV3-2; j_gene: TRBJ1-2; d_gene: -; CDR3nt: TGTGCCAGCAGCCCCGGACAGCTCGCTTATGGCTACACCTTC; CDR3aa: CASSPGQLAYGYTF
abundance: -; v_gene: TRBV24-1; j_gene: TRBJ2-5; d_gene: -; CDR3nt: TGTGCCACCAGTGTCACGGGAGCCGCCCATGAAGAGACCCAGTACTTC; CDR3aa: CATSVTGAAHEETQYF
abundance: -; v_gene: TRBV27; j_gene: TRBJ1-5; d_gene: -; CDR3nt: TGTGCCAGCAGTCCCTCCGTCCTGGGGGGCCTCAATCAGCCCCAGCATTTT; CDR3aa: CASSPSVLGGLNQPQHF
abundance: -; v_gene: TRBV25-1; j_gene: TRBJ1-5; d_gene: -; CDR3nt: TGTGCCAGCAGCGAAACCCGGGACAACCATAATCAGCCCCAGCATTTT; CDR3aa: CASSETRDNHNQPQHF
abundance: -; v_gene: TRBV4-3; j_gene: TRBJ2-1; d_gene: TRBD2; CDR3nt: TGCGCCAGCAGCCAAGCCCGCCGGGGGGGGGTGGATGAGCAGTTCTTC; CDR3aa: CASSQARRGGVDEQFF
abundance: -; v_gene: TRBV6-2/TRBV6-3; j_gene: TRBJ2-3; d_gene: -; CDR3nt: TGTGCCAGCAGTTGGGAGTACGTTAGCACAGATACGCAGTATTTT; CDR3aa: CASSWEYVSTDTQYF
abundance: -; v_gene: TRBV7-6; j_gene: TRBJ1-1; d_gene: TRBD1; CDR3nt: TGTGCCAGCAGAAGACAGGGGGCAGGGAACACTGAAGCTTTCTTT; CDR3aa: CASRRQGAGNTEAFF
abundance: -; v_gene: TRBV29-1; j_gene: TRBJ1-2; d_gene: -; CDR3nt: TGCAGCGCTCTCCGGGCCATCTATGGCTACACCTTC; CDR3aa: CSALRAIYGYTF
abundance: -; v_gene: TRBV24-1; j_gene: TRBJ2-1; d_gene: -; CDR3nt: TGTGCCACCAGTGATCCCCTCTATGAGCAGTTCTTC; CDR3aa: CATSDPLYEQFF
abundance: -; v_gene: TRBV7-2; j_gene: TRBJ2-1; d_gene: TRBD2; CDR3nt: TGTGCCAGCAGCCCCGGCGGTAGCGGGGGGGGTAGGTCCTACAATGAGCAGTTCTTC; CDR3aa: CASSPGGSGGGRSYNEQFF
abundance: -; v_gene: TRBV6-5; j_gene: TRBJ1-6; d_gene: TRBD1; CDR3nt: TGTGCCAGCAGTTACACAGGGGCTAATTCACCCCTCCACTTT; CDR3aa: CASSYTGANSPLHF
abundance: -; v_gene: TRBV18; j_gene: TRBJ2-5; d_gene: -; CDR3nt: TGTGCCAGCTCACCGCCGTCGAGCAGCGAGACCCAGTACTTC; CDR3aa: CASSPPSSSETQYF
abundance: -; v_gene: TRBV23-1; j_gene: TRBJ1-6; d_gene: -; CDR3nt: TGCGCCAGCAGTCAACAGAAAAAGGATTCACCCCTCCACTTT; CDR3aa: CASSQQKKDSPLHF
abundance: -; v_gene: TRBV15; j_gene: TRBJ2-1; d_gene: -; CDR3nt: TGTGCCACCAGCAGAAACACCGGGTACAATGAGCAGTTCTTC; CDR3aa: CATSRNTGYNEQFF
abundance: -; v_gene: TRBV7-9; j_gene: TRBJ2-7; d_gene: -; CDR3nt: TGTGCCAGCAGCCCTATACAACCATTAAGAAGGGGGGACGCCTACGAGCAGTACTTC; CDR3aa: CASSPIQPLRRGDAYEQYF